This T cell receptor beta chain was identified during a study of post-analysis software for immune sequencing data. As for the study in general: Disease trajectories encompassed relapsing-remitting, secondary progressive and progressive-relapsing multiple sclerosis. Findings of the study overall: Five or six TRBV segments, including TRBV5-6, TRBV5-1 and TRBV20-1, were more frequent in patients than controls. Among multiple sclerosis patients, normalized Chao1 diversity was significantly below that of controls.

This CDR3 has 15 amino acids. J was trimmed by 4 bases and V by 2 bases; bases with no gene match: 5. Germline values: CDR1 SGHRS, CDR2 YFSETQ. Details on this clonotype: Its matching antigen is unknown.

The library was made from cDNA and included unique molecular identifiers. Input of roughly 0.95 to 10 million T cells yielded a few hundred thousand cDNA molecules. MiXCR was run by TCRdb on the PCR reads, yielding one entry per CDR3 protein. The sample contains 650,000 to 900,000 distinct CDR3 sequences, roughly 50% of which appear only once. Input material: blood. This sequence joins TRBV5-1 and TRBJ2-2; 7 bases agree with TRBD1. This clonotype was obtained from a girl aged 10 to 17 with multiple sclerosis. This CDR3 is CASSFEGAGTGELFF. The CDR3 DNA is TGCGCCAGCAGCTTTGAGGGGGCCGGCACCGGGGAGCTGTTTTTT.